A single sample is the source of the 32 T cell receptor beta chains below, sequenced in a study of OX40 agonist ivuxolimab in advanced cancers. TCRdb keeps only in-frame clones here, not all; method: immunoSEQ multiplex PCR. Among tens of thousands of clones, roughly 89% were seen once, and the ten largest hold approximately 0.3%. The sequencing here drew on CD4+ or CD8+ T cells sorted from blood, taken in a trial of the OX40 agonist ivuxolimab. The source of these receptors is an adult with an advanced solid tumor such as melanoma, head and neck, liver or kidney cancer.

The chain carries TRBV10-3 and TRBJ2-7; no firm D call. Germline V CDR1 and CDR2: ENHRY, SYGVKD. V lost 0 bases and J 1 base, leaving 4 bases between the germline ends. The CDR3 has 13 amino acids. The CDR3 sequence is CAISESLSYEQYF. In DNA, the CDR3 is TGTGCCATCAGTGAGTCCCTATCCTACGAGCAGTACTTC.

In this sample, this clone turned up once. Here the CDR3 reads CASSAARGSVTDTQYF. DNA of the CDR3: TGTGCCAGCAGTGCCGCACGAGGTTCTGTCACAGATACGCAGTATTTT. This rearrangement joins TRBV6-6 to TRBJ2-3; D is undetermined. V was pared by 5 bases and J by 2 bases, with 17 bases between. Germline values: CDR1 MNHNY, CDR2 SVGAGI (reference sequence). The CDR3 consists of 16 residues.

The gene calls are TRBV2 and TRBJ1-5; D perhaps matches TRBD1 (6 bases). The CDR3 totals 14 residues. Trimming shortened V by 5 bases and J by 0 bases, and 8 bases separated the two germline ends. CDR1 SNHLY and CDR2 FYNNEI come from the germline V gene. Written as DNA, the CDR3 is TGTGCCAGCAGTCAGGGGTATAGCAATCAGCCCCAGCATTTT. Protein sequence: CASSQGYSNQPQHF.

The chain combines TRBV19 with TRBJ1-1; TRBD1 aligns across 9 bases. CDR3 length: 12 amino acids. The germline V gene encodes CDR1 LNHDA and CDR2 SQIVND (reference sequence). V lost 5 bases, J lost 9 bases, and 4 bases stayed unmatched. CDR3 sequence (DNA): TGTGCCAGTAGTCAAGGGACAGGGAAAGCTTTCTTT. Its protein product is CASSQGTGKAFF.

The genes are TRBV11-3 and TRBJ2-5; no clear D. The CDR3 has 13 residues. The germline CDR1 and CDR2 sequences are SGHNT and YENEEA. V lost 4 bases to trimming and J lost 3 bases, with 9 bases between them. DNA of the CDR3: TGTGCCAGCAGCTCAACCCCAAAAGAGACCCAGTACTTC. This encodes CASSSTPKETQYF.

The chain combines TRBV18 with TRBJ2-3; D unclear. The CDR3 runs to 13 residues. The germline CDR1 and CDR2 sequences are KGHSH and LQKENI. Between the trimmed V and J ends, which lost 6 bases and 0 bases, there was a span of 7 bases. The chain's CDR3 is CASSPKSTDTQYF. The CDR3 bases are TGTGCCAGCTCCCCGAAGAGCACAGATACGCAGTATTTT.

CDR3 in amino acids: CASSSPTRRLDTQYF. The CDR3 nucleotides read TGTGCCAGCAGCTCGCCCACAAGGAGACTAGATACGCAGTATTTT. The V call is TRBV5-6, the J call TRBJ2-3; unclear D gene. The germline V and J ends were trimmed by 3 bases and 5 bases, with 16 bases remaining between them. This CDR3 has 15 residues. Germline loops: CDR1 SGHDT, CDR2 YYEEEE.

This CDR3 reads CATSRGPGAGFTEAFF. CDR3 nucleotide sequence: TGTGCCACCAGCAGAGGCCCGGGGGCTGGATTCACTGAAGCTTTCTTT. This chain links TRBV15 with TRBJ1-1; perhaps TRBD1 as D (6 bases). CDR1 and CDR2 (germline): LNHNV, YYDKDF (reference sequence). Trimming took off 1 base at V and 4 bases at J, with 16 bases between the two ends. This CDR3 region has 16 residues.

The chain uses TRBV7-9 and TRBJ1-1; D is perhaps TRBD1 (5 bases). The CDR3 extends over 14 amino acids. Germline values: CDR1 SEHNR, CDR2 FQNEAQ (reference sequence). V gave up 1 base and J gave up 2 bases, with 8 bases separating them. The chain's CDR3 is CASSLGGQNTEAFF. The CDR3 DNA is TGTGCCAGCAGCTTAGGGGGCCAAAACACTGAAGCTTTCTTT.

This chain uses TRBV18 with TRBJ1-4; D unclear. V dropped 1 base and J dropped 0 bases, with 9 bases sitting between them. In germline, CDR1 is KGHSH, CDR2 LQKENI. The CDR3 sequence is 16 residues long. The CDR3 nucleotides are TGTGCCAGCTCACCACTGGGAAAAGCAACTAATGAAAAACTGTTTTTT. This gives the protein CASSPLGKATNEKLFF.

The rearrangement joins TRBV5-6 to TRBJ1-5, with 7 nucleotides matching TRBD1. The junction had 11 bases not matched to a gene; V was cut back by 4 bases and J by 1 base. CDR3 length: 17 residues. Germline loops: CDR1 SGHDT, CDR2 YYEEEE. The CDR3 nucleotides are TGTGCCAGCAGCGTGACAGGGAAGGGATCAAGCAATCAGCCCCAGCATTTT. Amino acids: CASSVTGKGSSNQPQHF.

The CDR3 coding sequence is TGTGCCAGCAGCTTAGCCCTAGGCGGTGAAGAGACCCAGTACTTC. It codes for CASSLALGGEETQYF. The V gene is TRBV7-2, the J gene TRBJ2-5; no clear D gene. This CDR3 has 15 residues. Between the trimmed V and J ends, which lost 0 bases and 3 bases, there was a span of 11 bases. Germline loops: CDR1 SGHTA, CDR2 FQGNSA.

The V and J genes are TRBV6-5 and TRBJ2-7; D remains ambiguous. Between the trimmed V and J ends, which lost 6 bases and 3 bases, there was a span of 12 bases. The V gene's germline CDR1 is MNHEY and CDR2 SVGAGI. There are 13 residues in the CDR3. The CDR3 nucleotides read TGTGCCAGCAGCATGGGCCTACACTACGAGCAGTACTTC. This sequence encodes CASSMGLHYEQYF.

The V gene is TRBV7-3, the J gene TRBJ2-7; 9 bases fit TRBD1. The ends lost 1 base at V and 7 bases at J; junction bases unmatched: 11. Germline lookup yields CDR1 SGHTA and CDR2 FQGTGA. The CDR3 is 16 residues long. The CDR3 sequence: CASSLNSPQGAGEQYF. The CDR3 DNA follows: TGTGCCAGCAGCTTAAATTCCCCACAGGGGGCGGGGGAGCAGTACTTC.

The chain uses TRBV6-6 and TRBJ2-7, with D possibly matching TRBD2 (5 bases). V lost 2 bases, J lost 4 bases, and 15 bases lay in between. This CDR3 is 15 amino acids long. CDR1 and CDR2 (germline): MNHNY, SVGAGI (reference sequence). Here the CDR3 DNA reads TGTGCCAGCAGTTACGACGGGGAAGAGGCTTACGAGCAGTACTTC. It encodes CASSYDGEEAYEQYF.

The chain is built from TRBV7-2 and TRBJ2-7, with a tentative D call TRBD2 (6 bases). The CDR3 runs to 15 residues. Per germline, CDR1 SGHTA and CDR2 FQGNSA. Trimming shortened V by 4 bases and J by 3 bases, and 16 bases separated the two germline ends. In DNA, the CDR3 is TGTGCCAGCAGCTCTAGGCGGGACGGAATCTACGAGCAGTACTTC. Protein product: CASSSRRDGIYEQYF.

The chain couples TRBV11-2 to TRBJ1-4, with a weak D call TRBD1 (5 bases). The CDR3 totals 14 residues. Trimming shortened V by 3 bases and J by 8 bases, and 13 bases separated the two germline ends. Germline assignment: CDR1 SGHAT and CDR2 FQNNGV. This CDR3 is CASSFWQRGEKLFF. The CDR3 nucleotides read TGTGCCAGCAGCTTTTGGCAGCGGGGGGAAAAACTGTTTTTT.

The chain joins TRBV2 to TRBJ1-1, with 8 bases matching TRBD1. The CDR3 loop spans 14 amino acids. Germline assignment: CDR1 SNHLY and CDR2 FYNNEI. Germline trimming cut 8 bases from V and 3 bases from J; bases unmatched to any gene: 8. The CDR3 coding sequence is TGTGCCAGCCGACTAGAACAGGGGGACACTGAAGCTTTCTTT. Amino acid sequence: CASRLEQGDTEAFF.

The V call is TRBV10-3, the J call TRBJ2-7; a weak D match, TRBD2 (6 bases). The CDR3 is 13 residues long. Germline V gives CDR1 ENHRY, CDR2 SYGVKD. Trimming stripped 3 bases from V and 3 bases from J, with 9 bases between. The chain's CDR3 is CAISDRTNYEQYF. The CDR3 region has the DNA TGTGCCATCAGTGACAGGACTAACTACGAGCAGTACTTC.

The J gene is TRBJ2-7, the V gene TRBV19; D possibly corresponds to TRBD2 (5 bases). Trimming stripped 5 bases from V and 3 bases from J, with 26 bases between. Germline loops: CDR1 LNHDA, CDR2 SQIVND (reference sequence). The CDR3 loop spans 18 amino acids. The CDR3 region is CASSPTIESSGSIYEQYF. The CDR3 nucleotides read TGTGCCAGTAGTCCCACAATAGAGAGTTCGGGGAGTATCTACGAGCAGTACTTC.

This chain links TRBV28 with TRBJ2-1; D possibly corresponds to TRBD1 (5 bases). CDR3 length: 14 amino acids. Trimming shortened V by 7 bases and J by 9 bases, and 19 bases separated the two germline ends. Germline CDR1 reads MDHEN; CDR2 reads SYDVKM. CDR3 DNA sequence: TGTGCCAGCAATTCCCCTCCTGGGGCCGGTGAGCAGTTCTTC. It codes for CASNSPPGAGEQFF. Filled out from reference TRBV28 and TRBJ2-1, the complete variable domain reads DVKVTQSSRYLVKRTGEKVFLECVQDMDHENMFWYRQDPGLGLRLIYFSYDVKMKEKGDIPEGYSVSREKKERFSLILESASTNQTSMYLCASNSPPGAGEQFFGPGTRLTVL.

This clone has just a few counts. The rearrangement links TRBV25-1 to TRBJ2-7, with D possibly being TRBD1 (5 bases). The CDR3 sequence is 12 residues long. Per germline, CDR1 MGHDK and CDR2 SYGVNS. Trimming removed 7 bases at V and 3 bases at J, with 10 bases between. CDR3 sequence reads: CASIGHSYEQYF. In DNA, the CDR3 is TGTGCCAGCATAGGACACAGCTACGAGCAGTACTTC.

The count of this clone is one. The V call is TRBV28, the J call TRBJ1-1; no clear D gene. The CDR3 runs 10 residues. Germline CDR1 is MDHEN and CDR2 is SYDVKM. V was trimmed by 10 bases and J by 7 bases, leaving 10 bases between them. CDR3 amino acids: CATRLGEAFF. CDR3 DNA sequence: TGTGCCACCAGGCTGGGTGAAGCTTTCTTT.

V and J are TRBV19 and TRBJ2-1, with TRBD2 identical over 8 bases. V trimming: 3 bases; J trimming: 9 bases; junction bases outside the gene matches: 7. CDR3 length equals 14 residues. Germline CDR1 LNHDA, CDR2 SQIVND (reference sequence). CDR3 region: CASSIPGGAVEQFF. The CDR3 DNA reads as TGTGCCAGTAGTATCCCGGGAGGGGCGGTTGAGCAGTTCTTC.

This CDR3 is CASSVTSGTSGGNTIYF. The CDR3 DNA reads TGTGCCAGCAGCGTAACGTCAGGCACCTCGGGGGGAAACACCATATATTTT. V and J are TRBV9 and TRBJ1-3; D is undetermined. CDR3 length: 17 amino acids. Germline V CDR1 and CDR2: SGDLS, YYNGEE. V was trimmed by 1 base and J by 4 bases, leaving 18 bases between them. Looking up the rest from reference TRBV9 and TRBJ1-3 gives the full variable domain: DSGVTQTPKHLITATGQRVTLRCSPRSGDLSVYWYQQSLDQGLQFLIQYYNGEERAKGNILERFSAQQFPDLHSELNLSSLELGDSALYFCASSVTSGTSGGNTIYFGEGSWLTVV.

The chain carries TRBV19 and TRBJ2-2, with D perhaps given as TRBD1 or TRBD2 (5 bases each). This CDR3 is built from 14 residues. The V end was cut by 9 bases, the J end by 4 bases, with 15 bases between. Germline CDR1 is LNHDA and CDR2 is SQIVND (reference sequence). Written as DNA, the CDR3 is TGTGCCAGCCACAACGGGGCCTTCACCGGGGAGCTGTTTTTT. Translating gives CASHNGAFTGELFF.

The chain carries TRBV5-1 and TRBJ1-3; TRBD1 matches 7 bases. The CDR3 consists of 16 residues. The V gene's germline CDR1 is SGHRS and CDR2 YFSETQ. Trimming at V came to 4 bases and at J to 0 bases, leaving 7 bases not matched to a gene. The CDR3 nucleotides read TGCGCCAGCAGCCTGGGACAGCTTGCCTCTGGAAACACCATATATTTT. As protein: CASSLGQLASGNTIYF.

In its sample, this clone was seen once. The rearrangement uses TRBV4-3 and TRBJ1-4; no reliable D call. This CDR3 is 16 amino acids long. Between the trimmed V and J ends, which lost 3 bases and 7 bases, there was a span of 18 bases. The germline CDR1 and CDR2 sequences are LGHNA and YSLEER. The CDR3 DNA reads TGCGCCAGCAGCCACGGTAATGGAGGGCCGGGTGAAAAACTGTTTTTT. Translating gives CASSHGNGGPGEKLFF.

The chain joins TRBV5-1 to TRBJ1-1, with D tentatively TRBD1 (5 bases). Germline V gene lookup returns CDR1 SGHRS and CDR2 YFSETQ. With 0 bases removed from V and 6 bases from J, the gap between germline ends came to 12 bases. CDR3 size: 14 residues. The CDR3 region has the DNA TGCGCCAGCAGCTTGGACGCGCAGGGAGCTGAAGCTTTCTTT. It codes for CASSLDAQGAEAFF.

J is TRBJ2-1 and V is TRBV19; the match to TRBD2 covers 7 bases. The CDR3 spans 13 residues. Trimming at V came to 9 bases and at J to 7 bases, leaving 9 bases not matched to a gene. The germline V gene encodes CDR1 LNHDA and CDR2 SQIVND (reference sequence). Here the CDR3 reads CASRGRVGNEQFF. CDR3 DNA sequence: TGTGCCAGCCGGGGGAGGGTGGGGAATGAGCAGTTCTTC.

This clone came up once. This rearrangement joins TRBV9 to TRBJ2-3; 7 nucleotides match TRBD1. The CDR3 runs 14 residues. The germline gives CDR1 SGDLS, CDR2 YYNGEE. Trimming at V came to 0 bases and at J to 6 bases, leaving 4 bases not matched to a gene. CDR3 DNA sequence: TGTGCCAGCAGCGTAGAGGGGGCCATTGATACGCAGTATTTT. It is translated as CASSVEGAIDTQYF.

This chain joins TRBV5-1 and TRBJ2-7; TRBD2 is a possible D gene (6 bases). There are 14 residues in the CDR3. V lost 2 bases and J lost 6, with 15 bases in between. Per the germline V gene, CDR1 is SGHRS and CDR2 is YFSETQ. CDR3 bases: TGCGCCAGCAGCTTAGGGACTGTCGCAGGCGAGCAGTACTTC. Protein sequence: CASSLGTVAGEQYF.